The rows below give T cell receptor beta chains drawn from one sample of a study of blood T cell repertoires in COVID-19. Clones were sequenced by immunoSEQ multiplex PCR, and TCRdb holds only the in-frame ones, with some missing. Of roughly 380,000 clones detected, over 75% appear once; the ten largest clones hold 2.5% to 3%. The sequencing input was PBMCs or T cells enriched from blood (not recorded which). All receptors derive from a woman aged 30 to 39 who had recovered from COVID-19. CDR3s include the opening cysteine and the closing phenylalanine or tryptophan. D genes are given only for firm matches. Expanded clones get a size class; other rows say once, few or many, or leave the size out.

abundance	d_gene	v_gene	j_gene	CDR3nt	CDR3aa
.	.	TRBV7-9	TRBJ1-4	TGTGCCAGCAGCTCGTTAAACGGGGATGAAAAACTGTTTTTT	CASSSLNGDEKLFF
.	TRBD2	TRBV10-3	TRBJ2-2	TGTGCCATCAGTAGACGGACTAGCGGGAGCAACACCGGGGAGCTGTTTTTT	CAISRRTSGSNTGELFF
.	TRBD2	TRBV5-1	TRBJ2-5	TGCGCCAGCAGCTTGGTGGGGCGGGGGACTATCCAAGAGACCCAGTACTTC	CASSLVGRGTIQETQYF
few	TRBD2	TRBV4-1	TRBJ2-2	TGCGCCAGCAGCCACCGAGAGGGGCCCCTAGCGGGAGTCACCACCGGGGAGCTGTTTTTT	CASSHREGPLAGVTTGELFF
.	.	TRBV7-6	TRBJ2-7	TGTGCCAGCAGCTCCCCCCCGGGGATCAGCCCTTCCTACGAGCAGTACTTC	CASSSPPGISPSYEQYF
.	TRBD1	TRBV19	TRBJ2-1	TGTGCCAGTCGGGCACAGGGGGGCTCCTACAATGAGCAGTTCTTC	CASRAQGGSYNEQFF
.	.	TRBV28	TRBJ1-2	TGTGCCAGCAGTTCCTCGGACAGAAACTATGGCTACACCTTC	CASSSSDRNYGYTF
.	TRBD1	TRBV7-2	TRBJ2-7	TGTGCCAGCAACCAAAGACAGGGCTCCTACGAGCAGTACTTC	CASNQRQGSYEQYF
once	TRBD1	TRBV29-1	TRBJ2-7	TGCAGCGTTGAAGACTGGGGACAGGCGGGATCTTACGAGCAGTACTTC	CSVEDWGQAGSYEQYF
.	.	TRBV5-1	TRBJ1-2	TGCGCCAGCAGCCACCGGGAGCAATTGGGCTACACCTTC	CASSHREQLGYTF
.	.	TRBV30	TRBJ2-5	TGTGCCTGGAGTGGGACAGCCCAAGAGACCCAGTACTTC	CAWSGTAQETQYF
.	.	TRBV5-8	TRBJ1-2	TGTGCCAGCAGCTCCGACAGTGAATATGGCTACACCTTC	CASSSDSEYGYTF
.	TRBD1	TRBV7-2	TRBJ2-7	TGTGCCAGCAGCTTCGACAGGGTGGTTTCCTACGAGCAGTACTTC	CASSFDRVVSYEQYF
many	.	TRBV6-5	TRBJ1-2	TGTGCCAGCAGTTACTCGACAGATTACTATGGCTACACCTTC	CASSYSTDYYGYTF
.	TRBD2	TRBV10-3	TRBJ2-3	TGTGCCATCAGTGGGACTAGCGTTAACACAGATACGCAGTATTTT	CAISGTSVNTDTQYF
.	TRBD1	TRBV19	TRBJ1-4	TGTGCCAGTAGTATAGAAGGCAAGGGACAGGGGTCCCTAAAACTGTTTTTT	CASSIEGKGQGSLKLFF
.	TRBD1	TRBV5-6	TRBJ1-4	TGTGCCAGCAACAAACGGGACAGGGCTATTAATGAAAAACTGTTTTTT	CASNKRDRAINEKLFF
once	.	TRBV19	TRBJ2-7	TGTGCCAGTAGACCCGAGGGCAGTTTCTACGAGCAGTACTTC	CASRPEGSFYEQYF
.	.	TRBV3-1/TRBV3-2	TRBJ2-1	TGTGCCAGCAGCCGCGATGAAGGGGCTGAGCAGTTCTTC	CASSRDEGAEQFF
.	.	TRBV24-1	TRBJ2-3	TGTGCCACCAGTGATGCCACGGGGGGCCCAGATACGCAGTATTTT	CATSDATGGPDTQYF
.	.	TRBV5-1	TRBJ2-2	TGCGCCAGCAGCTTGGGGACAGGGAGGGACACCGGGGAGCTGTTTTTT	CASSLGTGRDTGELFF
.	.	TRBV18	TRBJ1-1	TGTGCCAGCTCGGCGGAGGGGGGGGGCACTGAAGCTTTCTTT	CASSAEGGGTEAFF
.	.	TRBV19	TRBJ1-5	TGTGCCAGTAGTATAGCCCGGAGCAATCAGCCCCAGCATTTT	CASSIARSNQPQHF
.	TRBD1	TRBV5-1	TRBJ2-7	TGCGCCAGCAACCCGGGACAGGGGTTCTCCGAGCAGTACTTC	CASNPGQGFSEQYF
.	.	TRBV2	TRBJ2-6	TGTGCCAGCAATCGCGAGAGATACTCTGGGGCCAACGTCCTGACTTTC	CASNRERYSGANVLTF
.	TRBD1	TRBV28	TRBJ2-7	TGTGCCAGCAGTTTACCCCGGACAGGGATGTACTTC	CASSLPRTGMYF
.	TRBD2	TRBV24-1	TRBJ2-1	TGTGCCACCAGTGACGGACTAGCGGGAGACTACAATGAGCAGTTCTTC	CATSDGLAGDYNEQFF
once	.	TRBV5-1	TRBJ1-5	TGCGCCAGCAGCTTGGACAGGATCAATCAGCCCCAGCATTTT	CASSLDRINQPQHF
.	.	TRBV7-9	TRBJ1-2	TGTGCCAGCAGCAGACGGGAGGGGCTTAACTATGGCTACACCTTC	CASSRREGLNYGYTF
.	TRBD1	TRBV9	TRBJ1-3	TGTGCCAGCAGCACCCAGGGACAGCTCGGGAACACCATATATTTT	CASSTQGQLGNTIYF
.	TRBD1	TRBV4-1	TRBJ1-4	TGCGCCAGCAGCCCAGCGGGGACAGGGAGGGAAAAACTGTTTTTT	CASSPAGTGREKLFF
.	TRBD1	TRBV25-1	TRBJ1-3	TGTGCCAGCAGTGAACTTACTACAGGGGGCCCTGAAAGAAACACCATATATTTT	CASSELTTGGPERNTIYF
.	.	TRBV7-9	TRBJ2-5	TGTGCCAGCAGCTTACCTTGGGGCGGGACGGAAGAGACCCAGTACTTC	CASSLPWGGTEETQYF
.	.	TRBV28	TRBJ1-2	TGTGCCGAAGGGGGGGGGACTAACTATGGCTACACCTTC	CAEGGGTNYGYTF
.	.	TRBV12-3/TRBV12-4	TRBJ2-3	TGTGCCAGCACGTTACAGGGCTGGGATACGCAGTATTTT	CASTLQGWDTQYF
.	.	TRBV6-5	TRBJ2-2	TGTGCCAGCAGTTACTCAGGGGGTGCCGGGGAGCTGTTTTTT	CASSYSGGAGELFF